This entry lists 21 T cell receptor beta chains sequenced from one sample in a study of blood T cell repertoires in COVID-19. The table came from immunoSEQ multiplex PCR; TCRdb's copy has only in-frame clones and leaves some out. The top ten clones hold 3.5% to 5% of a sample with tens of thousands of clones, just under 90% of them seen once. Sequenced input: peripheral blood. The receptor source for this set is a man aged 35 to 55 with COVID-19, enrolled during active disease.

V gene TRBV24-1 combines with J gene TRBJ2-2; D not resolved. The V end lost 9 bases, the J end lost 0 bases, and 13 bases lay between the germline ends. The CDR3 is 15 residues long. Per germline, CDR1 KGHDR and CDR2 SFDVKD. CDR3 protein: CATASATSNTGELFF. The CDR3 DNA reads TGTGCCACCGCCAGTGCAACCTCGAACACCGGGGAGCTGTTTTTT.

This chain uses TRBV5-1 with TRBJ2-7; D is possibly TRBD2 (5 bases). The CDR3 contains 19 residues. Trimming pared 3 bases from V and 1 base from J, leaving 26 bases between. Germline CDR1 is SGHRS and CDR2 is YFSETQ. The CDR3 DNA reads TGCGCCAGCAGCTCTGGACTGCCCCAGGTTACTTATATATCCTACGAGCAGTACTTC. Protein product: CASSSGLPQVTYISYEQYF.

This rearrangement joins TRBV5-1 to TRBJ2-7; 7 bases line up with TRBD2. This CDR3 comprises 15 residues. V lost 2 bases and J lost 3; bases outside the gene matches: 8. Germline V lookup: CDR1 SGHRS, CDR2 YFSETQ. CDR3 bases: TGCGCCAGCAGCTTCGGGGGGTCCGCAGTCTACGAGCAGTACTTC. This translates into CASSFGGSAVYEQYF.

CDR3 bases: TGTGCCAGCAGCCCGGGGAAGGGATTAGGGCCGTCGAACACCGGGGAGCTGTTTTTT. Translation gives CASSPGKGLGPSNTGELFF. The chain employs TRBV7-9 and TRBJ2-2; tentatively, D is TRBD2 (5 bases). Germline V gene sequence: CDR1 SEHNR, CDR2 FQNEAQ (reference sequence). The CDR3 spans 19 residues. The V gene lost 5 bases and the J gene lost 0 bases, with 22 bases spanning the gap.

This clone was seen once. The chain uses TRBV7-9 and TRBJ1-3; D perhaps matches TRBD1 (6 bases). The CDR3 totals 17 residues. Per the germline V gene, CDR1 is SEHNR and CDR2 is FQNEAQ (reference sequence). V was pared by 5 bases and J by 1 base, with 18 bases between. The CDR3 DNA reads TGTGCCAGCAGCCAAACCACAGGGTTAGGATCTGGAAACACCATATATTTT. Protein sequence: CASSQTTGLGSGNTIYF.

The CDR3 DNA reads as TGTGCCAGCATGGGGGGTGGAGGGGCCGGGGAGCTGTTTTTT. As protein: CASMGGGGAGELFF. The chain uses TRBV28 and TRBJ2-2; D is possibly TRBD2 (6 bases). CDR3 size: 14 residues. Trimming removed 7 bases at V and 6 bases at J, with 15 bases between. Germline CDR1 and CDR2: MDHEN and SYDVKM. Supplemented by reference TRBV28 and TRBJ2-2, the full variable domain reads DVKVTQSSRYLVKRTGEKVFLECVQDMDHENMFWYRQDPGLGLRLIYFSYDVKMKEKGDIPEGYSVSREKKERFSLILESASTNQTSMYLCASMGGGGAGELFFGEGSRLTVL.

The count of this clone is one. The chain carries TRBV7-9 and TRBJ2-7; weak D call: TRBD2 (6 bases). This CDR3 has 14 residues. Trimming pared 1 base from V and 0 bases from J, leaving 7 bases between. CDR1 is SEHNR, CDR2 FQNEAQ, per germline (reference sequence). Here the CDR3 reads CASSLDGSSYEQYF. CDR3 DNA: TGTGCCAGCAGCTTAGACGGGAGCTCCTACGAGCAGTACTTC.

This clone was detected only once. The chain carries TRBV6-1 and TRBJ1-2, with a tentative D call TRBD1 (6 bases). The V end lost 2 bases, the J end lost 5 bases, and 12 bases lay between the germline ends. The CDR3 has 14 amino acids. Per the germline V gene, CDR1 is MNHNS and CDR2 is SASEGT. Written as DNA, the CDR3 is TGTGCCAGCAGTGAACGTGGCAGGGGTTATGGCTACACCTTC. This translates into CASSERGRGYGYTF.

This chain joins TRBV19 and TRBJ1-3; D is undetermined. The V end was cut by 5 bases, the J end by 2 bases, with 4 bases between. The CDR3 sequence is 12 residues long. Per germline, CDR1 LNHDA and CDR2 SQIVND (reference sequence). CDR3 amino acids: CASSPTGNTIYF. CDR3 nucleotides: TGTGCCAGTAGTCCCACTGGAAACACCATATATTTT.

J is TRBJ1-4 and V is TRBV6-5; 8 positions match TRBD1. This CDR3 is 15 amino acids long. Germline values: CDR1 MNHEY, CDR2 SVGAGI. The J segment lost 0 bases and the V segment lost 6 bases, leaving 3 bases of the junction unmatched. The CDR3 DNA is TGTGCCAGCAGAGGGACAGGAACAACTAATGAAAAACTGTTTTTT. Its protein product is CASRGTGTTNEKLFF.

The J gene is TRBJ2-1, the V gene TRBV5-1; D perhaps matches TRBD2 (6 bases). V was shortened by 0 bases and J by 2 bases, with 15 bases between the two germline ends. In germline, CDR1 is SGHRS, CDR2 YFSETQ. The CDR3 runs 17 residues. The chain's CDR3 is CASSLVTGTAPYNEQFF. CDR3 DNA: TGCGCCAGCAGCTTGGTAACGGGGACTGCACCCTACAATGAGCAGTTCTTC.

The chain employs TRBV6-2 or TRBV6-3 and TRBJ2-1; TRBD2 matches 7 bases. Germline CDR1 MNHEY, CDR2 SVGEGT. V trimming: 5 bases; J trimming: 5 bases; junction bases outside the gene matches: 15. The CDR3 runs to 17 residues. The CDR3 reads CASSPIPPGLSNNEQFF. CDR3 nucleotide sequence: TGTGCCAGCAGTCCGATACCTCCGGGACTATCAAACAATGAGCAGTTCTTC.

CDR3 loop: CASSRAGGSGYTF. CDR3 nucleotides: TGTGCCAGCAGCCGGGCAGGGGGAAGTGGCTACACCTTC. J is TRBJ1-2 and V is TRBV7-8; 7 nucleotides agree with TRBD1. J lost 7 bases, V lost 5 bases, and 7 bases had no gene match. This CDR3 is built from 13 residues. Germline V gene lookup returns CDR1 SGHVS and CDR2 FQNEAQ.

The chain uses TRBV7-2 and TRBJ2-3; D is perhaps TRBD2 (6 bases). From germline, CDR1 is SGHTA and CDR2 FQGNSA. The CDR3 runs 15 residues. V was pared by 3 bases and J by 0 bases, with 10 bases between. The CDR3 here is CASSFVRGSTDTQYF. CDR3 DNA: TGTGCCAGCAGCTTTGTCCGGGGGAGCACAGATACGCAGTATTTT.

This chain links TRBV6-5 with TRBJ2-7, with TRBD2 matching 7 bases. Germline V gene lookup returns CDR1 MNHEY and CDR2 SVGAGI. The length of the CDR3 is 14 residues. J lost 6 bases, V lost 6 bases, and 11 bases had no gene match. Here the CDR3 DNA reads TGTGCCAGCAGGCAGACACGAGCGGGAATCGAGCAGTACTTC. Its protein is CASRQTRAGIEQYF.

DNA for the CDR3: TGTGCCAGCAGCAAAACCAGCGGCAGCTCCTACGAGCAGTACTTC. Its protein product is CASSKTSGSSYEQYF. The gene calls are TRBV21-1 and TRBJ2-7; the table assigns TRBD2, which was not confirmed against the DNA. TRBV21-1 is a pseudogene segment. The CDR3 loop spans 15 amino acids.

The V call is TRBV28, the J call TRBJ1-5; D uncertain. The CDR3 has 13 amino acids. Looked up from germline, CDR1 is MDHEN and CDR2 is SYDVKM. V was cut by 7 bases and J by 5 bases, with 12 bases left in between. The CDR3 spells CASTSNSDQPQHF. CDR3 nucleotide sequence: TGTGCCAGCACCTCGAATTCGGATCAGCCCCAGCATTTT.

A few counts support this clone. The chain joins TRBV16 to TRBJ2-7, with a possible D match to TRBD2 (6 bases). The CDR3 has 16 amino acids. The V and J ends lost 3 bases and 7 bases respectively, with 22 bases between them. CDR1 KGHSY and CDR2 FQNENV come from the germline V gene. The CDR3, as DNA: TGTGCCAGCAGCCATAGTAACGAGCGGGTCGGTAGAGAGCAGTACTTC. Its translation: CASSHSNERVGREQYF. The complete variable domain, with remaining parts taken from reference TRBV16 and TRBJ2-7, reads GEEVAQTPKHLVRGEGQKAKLYCAPIKGHSYVFWYQQVLKNEFKFLISFQNENVFDETGMPKERFSAKCLPNSPCSLEIQATKLEDSAVYFCASSHSNERVGREQYFGPGTRLTVT.

The chain links TRBV7-9 to TRBJ2-2; no definite D call. Germline-derived CDR1 and CDR2 are SEHNR and FQNEAQ (reference sequence). This CDR3 is 10 amino acids long. V lost 5 bases, J lost 9 bases, and 4 bases lay in between. CDR3 in DNA: TGTGCCAGCAGCCCTCGGGAGCTGTTTTTT. It encodes CASSPRELFF.

The chain uses TRBV7-9 and TRBJ2-1, with 11 bases that match TRBD2. From germline, CDR1 is SEHNR and CDR2 FQNEAQ (reference sequence). The CDR3 covers 16 residues. Losses at the gene ends were 8 bases for V and 1 base for J; bases not matched to a gene: 7. For the CDR3, the DNA is TGTGCCAGCCGTGGGGGGACTAGCGGATCCTACAATGAGCAGTTCTTC. Residues: CASRGGTSGSYNEQFF.

This chain uses TRBV2 with TRBJ1-6; tentative D call: TRBD1 (5 bases). This CDR3 has 15 amino acids. Germline CDR1 SNHLY, CDR2 FYNNEI. Trimming cost V 8 bases and J 5 bases, with 16 bases left between them. CDR3 residues: CASPSGGANNSPLHF. CDR3 sequence (DNA): TGTGCCAGCCCCTCGGGAGGGGCGAATAATTCACCCCTCCACTTT.